This entry lists 23 T cell receptor beta chains sequenced from one sample in a study of blood T cells in healthy people across ages. Through a sample-barcoded 5' primer and a J-beta primer mix, a second PCR was run for roughly 6 to 11 cycles. Via MiXCR, TCRdb re-called the 5' RACE reads, giving one row per CDR3 protein. Of roughly 680,000 distinct CDR3 sequences in the sample, approximately 50% were seen once. Sequencing was done on a sample of blood. Receptor source: a woman aged 55 to 70 in good health.

This clonotype has more than one count but fewer than ten. The rearrangement joins TRBV6-2 or TRBV6-3 to TRBJ1-4, with D possibly TRBD1 on 5 matching bases. The length of the CDR3 is 15 residues. CDR1 and CDR2 from the germline V gene are MNHEY and SVGEGT. Trimming removed 1 base at V and 8 bases at J, with 14 bases between. DNA of the CDR3: TGTGCCAGCAGTTACTTCAGGGTCGGGAGCGAAAAACTGTTTTTT. Protein sequence: CASSYFRVGSEKLFF.

The chain has TRBV6-2 or TRBV6-3 and TRBJ2-4; the match to TRBD2 covers 7 bases. Germline V gene sequence: CDR1 MNHEY, CDR2 SVGEGT. V gave up 5 bases and J gave up 8 bases; unmatched junction bases: 6. This CDR3 has 13 amino acids. For the CDR3, the DNA is TGTGCCAGCAGTGACGCGGGAGTGGACATTCAGTACTTC. This sequence encodes CASSDAGVDIQYF.

V gene TRBV27 combines with J gene TRBJ1-4, with D unclear. The V gene's germline CDR1 is MNHEY and CDR2 SMNVEV (reference sequence). The CDR3 loop spans 14 amino acids. The V end lost 4 bases, the J end lost 8 bases, and 14 bases lay between the germline ends. This chain's CDR3 is CASSSLEWREKLFF. In nucleotides, the CDR3 is TGTGCCAGCAGTTCCCTCGAGTGGAGAGAAAAACTGTTTTTT.

The chain uses TRBV15 and TRBJ1-4, with 8 bases fitting TRBD1. The CDR3 runs 14 residues. From germline, CDR1 is LNHNV and CDR2 YYDKDF (reference sequence). The junction had 2 bases not matched to a gene; V was cut back by 3 bases and J by 5 bases. The CDR3 DNA reads TGTGCCACCAGCAGGGACAGGGTGAATGAAAAACTGTTTTTT. Translated: CATSRDRVNEKLFF.

This clonotype appeared many times. This chain links TRBV29-1 with TRBJ1-2; D unresolved. CDR3 length equals 13 residues. Germline CDR1 is SQVTM and CDR2 is ANQGSEA. V was shortened by 6 bases and J by 1 base, with 12 bases between the two germline ends. CDR3 loop: CSVAGGDNYGYTF. The CDR3 bases are TGCAGCGTCGCGGGCGGGGATAACTATGGCTACACCTTC.

This chain joins TRBV4-3 and TRBJ2-4; no clear D. The end of the DNA aligns better with TRBJ2-7, so the J call may be wrong. Germline V CDR1 and CDR2: LGHNA, YSLEER. CDR3 length: 16 residues. The DNA for the CDR3 is TGCGCCAGCAGCCAAGATGGCGCAGATCCCTCCTACGAGCAGTACTTC. This sequence encodes CASSQDGADPSYEQYF.

The chain combines TRBV2 with TRBJ2-1; the D is unclear. This CDR3 comprises 14 residues. The germline V gene has CDR1 SNHLY and CDR2 FYNNEI. V lost 7 bases to trimming and J lost 0 bases, with 10 bases between them. The CDR3 region is CASNMGPSYNEQFF. The CDR3 coding sequence is TGTGCCAGCAATATGGGTCCCTCCTACAATGAGCAGTTCTTC.

This clonotype appeared a few times. The chain uses TRBV12-3 or TRBV12-4 and TRBJ2-7; perhaps TRBD2 as D (5 bases). V was cut by 3 bases and J by 7 bases, with 10 bases left in between. The CDR3 is 12 residues long. The CDR3 bases are TGTGCCAGCAGTTTTGCGGGTTTGGAGCAGTACTTC. Translation gives CASSFAGLEQYF.

The V gene is TRBV20-1, the J gene TRBJ1-1; TRBD1 aligns across 9 bases. The CDR3 runs 14 residues. The ends lost 4 bases at V and 1 base at J; junction bases unmatched: 4. The V gene's germline CDR1 is DFQATT and CDR2 SNEGSKA (reference sequence). CDR3 nucleotides: TGCAGTGCTAAACAGGGGGCGAGGAACACTGAAGCTTTCTTT. Translation: CSAKQGARNTEAFF.

The chain combines TRBV20-1 with TRBJ2-7; 8 bases fit TRBD2. V lost 6 bases and J lost 9; bases outside the gene matches: 16. This CDR3 has 14 residues. Looked up from germline, CDR1 is DFQATT and CDR2 is SNEGSKA (reference sequence). The CDR3 DNA reads as TGCAGTGCCAGGGAGAGCGGGAGACACCCATTGCAGTACTTC. Translation gives CSARESGRHPLQYF.

This chain links TRBV10-3 with TRBJ2-1; 10 positions match TRBD1. Trimming removed 2 bases from V and 1 base from J; junction bases left unmatched: 2. CDR3 length: 16 amino acids. CDR1 is ENHRY and CDR2 is SYGVKD in the germline V gene. The chain's CDR3 is CAISEGTGVSYNEQFF. CDR3 sequence (DNA): TGTGCCATCAGTGAGGGGACAGGGGTATCCTACAATGAGCAGTTCTTC.

This clonotype was seen at least ten times. The J gene is TRBJ2-7, the V gene TRBV30, with TRBD1 matching over 8 bases. Germline CDR1 GTSNPN, CDR2 SVGIG (reference sequence). The CDR3 runs 13 residues. V lost 2 bases, J lost 6 bases, and 6 bases stayed unmatched. Written as DNA, the CDR3 is TGTGCCTGGAGTACAGGACAGGGACCCGAGCAGTACTTC. This translates into CAWSTGQGPEQYF.

A single count supports this clonotype. V gene TRBV7-2 combines with J gene TRBJ2-5; D possibly corresponds to TRBD2 (5 bases). CDR3 length: 13 amino acids. The V gene lost 5 bases and the J gene lost 4 bases, with 11 bases spanning the gap. Germline V gene data show CDR1 as SGHTA and CDR2 as FQGNSA. The CDR3 here is CASSGSERETQYF. As DNA, the CDR3 is TGTGCCAGCAGCGGGAGTGAGAGAGAGACCCAGTACTTC.

The V gene is TRBV20-1, the J gene TRBJ2-1; 9 nucleotides match TRBD2. V lost 1 base to trimming and J lost 0 bases; unmatched junction nucleotides: 7. Germline CDR1 is DFQATT and CDR2 is SNEGSKA (reference sequence). The CDR3 consists of 17 residues. CDR3 residues: CSARVSSGKPSYNEQFF. The CDR3 bases are TGCAGTGCTAGAGTTTCTAGCGGGAAACCCTCCTACAATGAGCAGTTCTTC.

V and J are TRBV7-2 and TRBJ2-6; tentatively, D is TRBD2 (5 bases). Germline CDR1 is SGHTA and CDR2 is FQGNSA. Trimming pared 10 bases from V and 0 bases from J, leaving 7 bases between. This CDR3 has 13 amino acids. The CDR3, as DNA: TGTGCCACCGAGGGCTCTGGGGCCAACGTCCTGACTTTC. It yields the protein CATEGSGANVLTF. Full variable domain (missing parts from reference TRBV7-2 and TRBJ2-6): GAGVSQSPSNKVTEKGKDVELRCDPISGHTALYWYRQSLGQGLEFLIYFQGNSAPDKSGLPSDRFSAERTGGSVSTLTIQRTQQEDSAVYLCATEGSGANVLTFGAGSRLTVL.

The chain uses TRBV27 and TRBJ2-7; 14 bases match TRBD2. The germline V gene encodes CDR1 MNHEY and CDR2 SMNVEV (reference sequence). V was clipped by 2 bases and J by 3 bases; unmatched bases: 12. The CDR3 is 19 residues long. DNA for the CDR3: TGTGCCAGCAGTTTACTTATCCCGGGACTAGCGGGAGAAAACTACGAGCAGTACTTC. Translation: CASSLLIPGLAGENYEQYF.

The V and J genes are TRBV6-5 and TRBJ2-3; the D gene is possibly TRBD2 (6 bases). The V end lost 6 bases, the J end lost 4 bases, and 17 bases lay between the germline ends. CDR1 and CDR2 (germline): MNHEY, SVGAGI. This CDR3 region has 15 residues. Here the CDR3 reads CASSDLIPGADTQYF. CDR3 DNA sequence: TGTGCCAGCAGCGACCTTATCCCGGGGGCAGATACGCAGTATTTT.

V usage is TRBV20-1 and J usage is TRBJ2-5; 13 bases fit TRBD2. CDR1 and CDR2 from the germline V gene are DFQATT and SNEGSKA (reference sequence). J lost 11 bases, V lost 2 bases, and 11 bases had no gene match. This CDR3 region has 15 residues. This CDR3 is CSARTSGRAGNEQYF. CDR3 bases: TGCAGTGCTAGAACTAGCGGGAGGGCCGGGAATGAGCAGTACTTC.

The rearrangement uses TRBV7-2 and TRBJ2-5, with 7 bases matching TRBD1. Trimming removed 6 bases from V and 4 bases from J; junction bases left unmatched: 8. The CDR3 length is 14 residues. From germline, CDR1 is SGHTA and CDR2 FQGNSA. Written as DNA, the CDR3 is TGTGCCAGCAGTGATAGGGGGCTTGGAGAGACCCAGTACTTC. It yields the protein CASSDRGLGETQYF.

The sample holds one count of this clonotype. The rearrangement uses TRBV20-1 and TRBJ1-5; 9 nucleotides match TRBD1. CDR1 DFQATT and CDR2 SNEGSKA come from the germline V gene (reference sequence). This CDR3 has 15 residues. With 3 bases clipped from V and 7 bases from J, the junction kept 10 bases outside the gene matches. In nucleotides, the CDR3 is TGCAGTGCTAGGCCGGGACAGGGAGTTGGACAGCCCCAGCATTTT. Protein sequence: CSARPGQGVGQPQHF.

This clonotype was counted only a few times. The V gene is TRBV11-2, the J gene TRBJ2-1, with D possibly TRBD2 on 6 matching bases. The V and J ends lost 5 bases and 9 bases respectively, with 14 bases between them. Germline CDR1 is SGHAT and CDR2 is FQNNGV. The CDR3 is made up of 13 amino acids. CDR3 in DNA: TGTGCCAGCAGCACCGGGACTCTGATTGAGCAGTTCTTC. Translation gives CASSTGTLIEQFF.

The J gene is TRBJ2-3, the V gene TRBV28; the match to TRBD1 covers 9 bases. The CDR3 loop spans 16 amino acids. CDR1 and CDR2 (germline): MDHEN, SYDVKM. The V gene end was trimmed by 5 bases and the J gene end by 2 bases; junction bases not matched to a gene: 8. The CDR3: CASSPQTGGITDTQYF. Written as DNA, the CDR3 is TGTGCCAGCAGTCCCCAGACAGGGGGAATCACAGATACGCAGTATTTT.

This chain uses TRBV6-2 or TRBV6-3 with TRBJ1-2; D unclear. There are 13 residues in the CDR3. V was pared by 6 bases and J by 4 bases, with 12 bases between. Germline V lookup: CDR1 MNHEY, CDR2 SVGEGT. The CDR3 nucleotides are TGTGCCAGCAGGAAAGACACCGTCTATGGCTACACCTTC. It encodes CASRKDTVYGYTF.